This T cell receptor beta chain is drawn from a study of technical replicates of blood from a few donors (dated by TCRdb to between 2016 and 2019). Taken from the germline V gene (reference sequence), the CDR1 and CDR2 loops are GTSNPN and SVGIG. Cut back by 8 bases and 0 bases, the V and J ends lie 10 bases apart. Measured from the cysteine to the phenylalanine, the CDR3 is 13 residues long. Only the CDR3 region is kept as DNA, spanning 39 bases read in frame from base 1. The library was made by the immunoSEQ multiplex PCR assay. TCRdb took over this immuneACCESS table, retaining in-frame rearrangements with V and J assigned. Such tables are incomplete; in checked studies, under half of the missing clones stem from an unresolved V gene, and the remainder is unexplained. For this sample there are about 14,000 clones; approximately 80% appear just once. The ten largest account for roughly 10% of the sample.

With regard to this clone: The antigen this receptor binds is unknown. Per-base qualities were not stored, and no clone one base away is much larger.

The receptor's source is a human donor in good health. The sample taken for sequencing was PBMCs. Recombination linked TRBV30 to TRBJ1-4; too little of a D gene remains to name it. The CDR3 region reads CAGLPATNEKLFF. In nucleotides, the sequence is TGTGCCGGCTTACCTGCAACTAATGAAAAACTGTTTTTT.